The present TCR beta chain was sequenced within a study of blood T cell repertoires in COVID-19. The overall study: The study drew acute and convalescent COVID-19 samples from the United States, Italy and Spain.

The age range of participants was about 18 to 95 years, with residence in about 25 US areas. Self-reported history from a screening survey and questionnaire set each donor's cohort. Sequenced by immunoSEQ multiplex PCR; TCRdb stores in-frame clones only, minus some. The table shows under 300,000 clones, with around 89% occurring only once. This CDR3 region has 15 residues. Per germline, CDR1 SGHDN and CDR2 FVKESK. Trimming took 1 base from V and 7 from J, leaving 14 bases between them. This TCR was sampled from a woman aged 40 to 55 with acute COVID-19. The J gene is TRBJ2-1, the V gene TRBV14; D gene uncertain. The specimen sequenced was PBMCs or T cells enriched from blood (not recorded which). The CDR3 protein is CASSQGGTPKNEQFF. The CDR3 region has the DNA TGTGCCAGCAGCCAAGGCGGCACACCAAAGAATGAGCAGTTCTTC.